The T cell receptor (beta chain) described here comes from a study of chemoradiotherapy in HPV16-positive cancers. Background on the study: Candidate HPV-specific T-cell clones and common TCR motifs came from functional assays in a couple of HPV16-positive patients. Findings of the study overall: During treatment, candidate HPV-specific clones and E7-related motifs expanded in tumor. HPV-responsive T-cell expansion during chemoradiotherapy was linked to improved recurrence-free survival in HPV16-positive patients.

V dropped 5 bases and J dropped 7; count of bases not matched to a gene: 4. This CDR3 region has 12 residues. Germline V lookup: CDR1 MGHDK, CDR2 SYGVNS. This table comes from immunoSEQ multiplex PCR, and its TCRdb copy is limited to in-frame clones, with some not included. This table holds approximately 65 clones. Concerning this clone: Its antigen is unknown.

This sequence was found in a human donor with HPV-associated anogenital cancer. The V and J genes are TRBV25-1 and TRBJ1-1; 7 nucleotides line up with TRBD1. The sample in question was tumor tissue, obtained from a patient who underwent chemoradiotherapy. The CDR3 reads CASSIRQGEAFF. Written as DNA, the CDR3 is TGTGCCAGCAGTATCAGACAGGGTGAAGCTTTCTTT.